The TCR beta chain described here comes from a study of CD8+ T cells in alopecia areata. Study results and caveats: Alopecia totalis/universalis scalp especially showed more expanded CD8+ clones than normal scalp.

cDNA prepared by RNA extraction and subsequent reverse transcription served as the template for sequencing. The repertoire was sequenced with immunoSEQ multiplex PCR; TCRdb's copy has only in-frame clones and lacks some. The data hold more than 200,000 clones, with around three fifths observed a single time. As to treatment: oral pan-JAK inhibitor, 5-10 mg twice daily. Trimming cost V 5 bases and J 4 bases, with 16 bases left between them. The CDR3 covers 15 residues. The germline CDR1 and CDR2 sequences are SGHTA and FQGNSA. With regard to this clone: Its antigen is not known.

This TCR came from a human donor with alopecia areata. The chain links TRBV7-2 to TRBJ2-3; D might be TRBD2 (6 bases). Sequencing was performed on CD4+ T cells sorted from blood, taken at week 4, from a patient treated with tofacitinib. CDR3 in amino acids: CASSPRGLPPDTQYF. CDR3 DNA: TGTGCCAGCAGCCCGCGGGGCCTCCCCCCAGATACGCAGTATTTT.